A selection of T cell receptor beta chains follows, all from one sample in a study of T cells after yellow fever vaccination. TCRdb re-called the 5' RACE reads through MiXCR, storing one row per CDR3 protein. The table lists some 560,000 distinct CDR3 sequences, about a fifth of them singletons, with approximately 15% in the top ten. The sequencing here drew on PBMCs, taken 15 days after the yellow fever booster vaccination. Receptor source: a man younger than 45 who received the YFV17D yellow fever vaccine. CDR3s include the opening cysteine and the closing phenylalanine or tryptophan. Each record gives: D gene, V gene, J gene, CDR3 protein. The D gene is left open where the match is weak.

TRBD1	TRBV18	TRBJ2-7	CASSPSQGEYEQYF
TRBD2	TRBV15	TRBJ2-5	CATSADGRAGFTQYF
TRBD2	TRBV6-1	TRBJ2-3	CASSTPSAGAYTDTQYF
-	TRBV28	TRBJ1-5	CASSLRRVRNQPQHF
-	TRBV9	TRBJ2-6	CASSVSASGANVLTF
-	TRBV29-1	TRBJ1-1	CSVQTSLNTEAFF
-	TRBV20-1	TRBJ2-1	CSTAKGDEQFF
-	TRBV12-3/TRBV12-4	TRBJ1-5	CASSPGDFMPQHF
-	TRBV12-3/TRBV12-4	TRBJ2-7	CASSWQGGYEQYF
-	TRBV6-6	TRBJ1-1	CASSWQNTEAFF
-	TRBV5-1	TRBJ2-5	CASSLAGGSETQYF
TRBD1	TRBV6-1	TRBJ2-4	CASSPLLGQENIQYF
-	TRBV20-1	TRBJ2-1	CSARRAGTPYNEQFF